The text below deals with one T cell receptor beta chain. The sample belongs to a study of blood T cell repertoires in COVID-19. Sequencing was performed with immunoSEQ multiplex PCR; in TCRdb, only in-frame clones are kept and a portion is missing. The sample has about 170,000 clones; roughly 83% are singletons. This CDR3 contains 14 residues. V lost 5 bases to trimming and J lost 11 bases; unmatched junction nucleotides: 11. Germline V gene lookup returns CDR1 MNHEY and CDR2 SVGAGI. The rearrangement joins TRBV6-5 to TRBJ2-2; 7 bases match TRBD2. The clonotype comes from a woman aged 55-69 years with acute or convalescent COVID-19. The sequencing input was peripheral blood. CDR3 residues: CASSRTPTSPELFF. The CDR3 DNA sequence: TGTGCCAGCAGTAGGACTCCGACTAGCCCCGAGCTGTTTTTT.